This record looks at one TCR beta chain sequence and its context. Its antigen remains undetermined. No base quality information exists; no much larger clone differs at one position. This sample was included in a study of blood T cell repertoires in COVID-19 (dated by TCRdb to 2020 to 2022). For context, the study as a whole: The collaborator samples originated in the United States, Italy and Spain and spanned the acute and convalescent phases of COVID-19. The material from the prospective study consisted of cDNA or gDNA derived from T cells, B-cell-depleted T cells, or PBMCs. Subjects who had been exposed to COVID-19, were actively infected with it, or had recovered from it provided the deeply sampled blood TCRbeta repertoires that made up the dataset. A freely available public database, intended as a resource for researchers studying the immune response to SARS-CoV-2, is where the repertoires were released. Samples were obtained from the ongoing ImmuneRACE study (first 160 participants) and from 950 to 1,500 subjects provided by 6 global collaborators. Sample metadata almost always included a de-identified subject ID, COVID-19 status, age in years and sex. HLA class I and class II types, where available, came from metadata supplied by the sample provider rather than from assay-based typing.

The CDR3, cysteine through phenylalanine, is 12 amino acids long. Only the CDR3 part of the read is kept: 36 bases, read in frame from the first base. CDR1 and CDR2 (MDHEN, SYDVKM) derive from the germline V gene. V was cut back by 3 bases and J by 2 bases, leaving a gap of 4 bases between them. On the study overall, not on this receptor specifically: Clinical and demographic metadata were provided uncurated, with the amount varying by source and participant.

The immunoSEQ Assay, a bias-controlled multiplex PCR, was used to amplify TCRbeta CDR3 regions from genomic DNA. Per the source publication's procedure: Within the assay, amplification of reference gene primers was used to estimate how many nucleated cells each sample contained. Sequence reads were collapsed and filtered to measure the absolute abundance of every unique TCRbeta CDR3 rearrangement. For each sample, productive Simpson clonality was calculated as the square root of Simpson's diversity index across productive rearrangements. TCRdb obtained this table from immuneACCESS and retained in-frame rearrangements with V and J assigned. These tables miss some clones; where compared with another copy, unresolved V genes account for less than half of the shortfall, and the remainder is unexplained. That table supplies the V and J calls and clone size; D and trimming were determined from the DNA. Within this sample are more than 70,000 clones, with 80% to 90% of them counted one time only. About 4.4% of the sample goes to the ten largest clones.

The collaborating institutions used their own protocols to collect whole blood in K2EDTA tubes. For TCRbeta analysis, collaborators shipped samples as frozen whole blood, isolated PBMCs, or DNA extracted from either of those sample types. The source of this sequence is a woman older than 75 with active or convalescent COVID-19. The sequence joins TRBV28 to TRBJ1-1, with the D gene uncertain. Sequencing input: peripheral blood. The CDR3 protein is CASSFVNTEAFF. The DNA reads TGTGCCAGCAGTTTCGTTAACACTGAAGCTTTCTTT.